Listed below are T cell receptor beta chains from one sample, sequenced in a study of blood T cells in healthy people across ages. TCRdb ran MiXCR on the 5' RACE reads and lists one entry per CDR3 protein. The table has around 800,000 distinct CDR3 sequences, around half seen once. Sequences were obtained from blood. All receptors derive from a man older than 75 in good health. Each CDR3 is given without its conserved first and last residue.

j_call v_call cdr3_aa
TRBJ2-7 TRBV27 ASSLRGKVEQY
TRBJ2-7 TRBV20-1 SAGPLAGGPEQY
TRBJ1-1 TRBV4-2 ASSPREQGNTEAF
TRBJ2-5 TRBV20-1 SAVLLQETQY
TRBJ2-3 TRBV2 ASRGADPGDRYAY
TRBJ2-1 TRBV5-1 ASSLDGGTPFYNEQF
TRBJ1-5 TRBV20-1 SAAGGKGPQH
TRBJ1-1 TRBV10-3 AISERGSNTEAF
TRBJ2-7 TRBV2 ASSVKLSSYEQY
TRBJ1-1 TRBV7-3 ASSLTGQGLTEAF
TRBJ2-1 TRBV15 ATGQDLTVSYNEQF
NA TRBV20-1 SARLGNEQY
TRBJ2-7 TRBV20-1 SARDPSTYEQY
TRBJ2-1 TRBV3-1 ASSSELAGASEQF
TRBJ2-1 TRBV24-1 ATSDLGKVGGNEQF
TRBJ2-6 TRBV20-1 CGRAGANVLT
TRBJ2-1 TRBV20-1 SARTLPGLAGANRGEQF
TRBJ2-1 TRBV11-2 ASSLEDRVGQF
TRBJ2-4 TRBV20-1 SASPAGGSDIQY
NA TRBV6-1 ASSAGTQAREQY
TRBJ1-2 TRBV9 ASSVTGPGGFGYT
TRBJ1-2 TRBV20-1 SASGQGYNYGYT
TRBJ1-2 TRBV6-5 ASGREKYGYT
TRBJ2-5 TRBV5-6 ASSSRGKETQY
TRBJ2-3 TRBV7-2 ASSLRPGGGASSDTQY
TRBJ1-1 TRBV2 ASSAGGRNTEAF
TRBJ2-6 TRBV7-3 ASSSGTGVGANVLT
TRBJ2-5 TRBV7-2 ASSSGAVETQY
TRBJ2-7 TRBV20-1 SARDWASGRYEQY
TRBJ2-3 TRBV24-1 ATSDLLAGGTDTQY
TRBJ2-6 TRBV15 ATSRVRISGANVLT
TRBJ2-3 TRBV7-9 ASSLETGYAY
TRBJ2-1 TRBV9 ASSVSGTGGNEQF
TRBJ2-4 TRBV7-2 ASSDRGPKNIQY
TRBJ2-1 TRBV5-1 ASSLGAGGSYNEQF
TRBJ1-4 TRBV19 ASRPRDRGNEKLF
TRBJ1-2 TRBV6-1 ASSVRDSNYGYT
TRBJ2-1 TRBV7-3 ASSLKGQGSYNEQF
TRBJ2-1 TRBV5-6 ASSPPGPYEQF
TRBJ2-5 TRBV5-6 ASSLTPSSGRKDEQY
NA TRBV7-2 ASSLDRGGIQY
TRBJ2-3 TRBV10-1 ASSELGQAPGYAY
TRBJ2-1 TRBV12-3/TRBV12-4 ASTVTEAHNEQF
TRBJ2-5 TRBV25-1 ASSEGFAGQETQY
TRBJ2-1 TRBV7-9 ASSLAQGQGAYNEQF
TRBJ2-7 TRBV14 ASSFGLTSSYEQY
TRBJ2-7 TRBV3-1 ASSQDSAAGSYEQY
TRBJ1-5 TRBV27 ASRGTGGVNQPQH